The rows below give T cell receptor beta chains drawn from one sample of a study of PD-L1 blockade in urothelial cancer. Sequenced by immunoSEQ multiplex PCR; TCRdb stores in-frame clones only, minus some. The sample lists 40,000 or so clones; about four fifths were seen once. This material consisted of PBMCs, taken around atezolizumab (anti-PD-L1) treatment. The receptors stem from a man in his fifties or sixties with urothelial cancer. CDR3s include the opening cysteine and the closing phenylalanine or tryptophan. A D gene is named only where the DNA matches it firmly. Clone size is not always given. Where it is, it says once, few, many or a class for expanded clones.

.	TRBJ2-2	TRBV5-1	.	CASSGTGLQNTGELFF	TGCGCCAGCAGCGGAACAGGGCTTCAGAACACCGGGGAGCTGTTTTTT
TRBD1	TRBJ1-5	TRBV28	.	CASSLGTGNSNQPQHF	TGTGCCAGCAGTTTAGGGACAGGGAATAGCAATCAGCCCCAGCATTTT
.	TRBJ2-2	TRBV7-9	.	CASSPLGRGTGELFF	TGTGCCAGCAGCCCCTTAGGCCGCGGCACCGGGGAGCTGTTTTTT
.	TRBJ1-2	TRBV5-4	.	CASSSPTGNYGYTF	TGTGCCAGCAGCTCCCCGACAGGCAACTATGGCTACACCTTC
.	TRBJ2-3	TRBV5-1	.	CASSLLSPSTDTQYF	TGCGCCAGCAGCTTACTCTCACCTAGCACAGATACGCAGTATTTT
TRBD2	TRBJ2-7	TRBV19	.	CASSPLSGGAGIHEQYF	TGTGCCAGTAGTCCCCTGAGCGGTGGAGCGGGGATCCACGAGCAGTACTTC
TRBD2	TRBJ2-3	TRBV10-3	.	CASGGTRFTDTQYF	TGTGCCTCCGGGGGGACTCGATTCACAGATACGCAGTATTTT
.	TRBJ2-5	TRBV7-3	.	CASSLMAGEETQYF	TGTGCCAGCAGCTTAATGGCAGGGGAAGAGACCCAGTACTTC
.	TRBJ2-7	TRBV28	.	CASRPILPISGEQYF	TGTGCCAGCAGACCGATACTACCTATTAGCGGCGAGCAGTACTTC
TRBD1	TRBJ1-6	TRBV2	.	CASRPDRGPSSYNSPLHF	TGTGCCAGCCGCCCGGACAGGGGGCCGAGCTCCTATAATTCACCCCTCCACTTT
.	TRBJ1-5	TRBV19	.	CASSISNQPQHF	TGTGCCAGTAGTATCAGTAATCAGCCCCAGCATTTT
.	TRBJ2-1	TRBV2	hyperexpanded	CASRLPYNEQFF	TGTGCCAGCAGGCTACCCTACAATGAGCAGTTCTTC
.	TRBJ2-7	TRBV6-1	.	CASSEMRYEQYF	TGTGCCAGCAGTGAAATGAGGTACGAGCAGTACTTC
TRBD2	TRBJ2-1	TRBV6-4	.	CASSDSRSPILGGTEQFF	TGTGCCAGCAGTGACTCGAGATCCCCCATCTTGGGGGGGACTGAGCAGTTCTTC
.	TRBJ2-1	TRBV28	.	CASSLGGASNEQFF	TGTGCCAGCAGTTTAGGGGGGGCTAGCAATGAGCAGTTCTTC
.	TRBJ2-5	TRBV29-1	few	CSVESGLGGEETQYF	TGCAGCGTTGAGAGTGGTCTGGGAGGCGAAGAGACCCAGTACTTC
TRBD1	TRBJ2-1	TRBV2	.	CASTDRAIYNEQFF	TGTGCCAGCACCGACAGGGCTATCTACAATGAGCAGTTCTTC
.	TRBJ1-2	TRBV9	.	CASSPTTDYGYTF	TGTGCCAGCAGCCCAACGACTGACTATGGCTACACCTTC
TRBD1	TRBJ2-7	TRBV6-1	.	CASSEASTGSGTYEQYF	TGTGCCAGCAGTGAAGCCTCGACAGGGTCCGGGACCTACGAGCAGTACTTC
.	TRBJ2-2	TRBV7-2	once	CASSLIPQGGVTGELFF	TGTGCCAGCAGCTTAATCCCCCAGGGTGGGGTAACCGGGGAGCTGTTTTTT
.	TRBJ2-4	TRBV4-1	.	CASSQERQGGKNIQYF	TGCGCCAGCAGCCAAGAACGGCAGGGGGGCAAAAACATTCAGTACTTC
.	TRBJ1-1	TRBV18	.	CASSPSLGSGTEAFF	TGTGCCAGCTCACCCTCCTTGGGGAGCGGCACTGAAGCTTTCTTT
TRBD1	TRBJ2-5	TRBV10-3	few	CAIRPDTGGEETQYF	TGTGCCATCAGGCCGGATACAGGGGGCGAGGAGACCCAGTACTTC
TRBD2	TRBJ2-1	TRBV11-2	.	CASSSKTSAAEQFF	TGTGCCAGCAGCTCAAAGACTAGCGCCGCTGAGCAGTTCTTC
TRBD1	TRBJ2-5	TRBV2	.	CASSAGTAQETQYF	TGTGCCAGCAGCGCTGGGACAGCCCAAGAGACCCAGTACTTC
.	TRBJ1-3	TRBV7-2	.	CASSRAGNTIYF	TGTGCCAGCAGCCGTGCTGGAAACACCATATATTTT
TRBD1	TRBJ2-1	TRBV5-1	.	CASSRLTGSNEQFF	TGCGCCAGCAGCCGACTGACAGGGAGCAATGAGCAGTTCTTC
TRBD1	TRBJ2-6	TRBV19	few	CASSRTGVGANVLTF	TGTGCCAGTAGTCGCACAGGGGTAGGGGCCAACGTCCTGACTTTC
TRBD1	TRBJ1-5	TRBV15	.	CATSRTGGSNQPQHF	TGTGCCACCAGCAGGACAGGGGGTAGCAATCAGCCCCAGCATTTT
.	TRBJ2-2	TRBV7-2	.	CASSFKAGGGTGELFF	TGTGCCAGCAGCTTTAAGGCAGGCGGAGGAACCGGGGAGCTGTTTTTT
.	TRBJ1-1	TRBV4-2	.	CASSQKLKFEAFF	TGTGCCAGCAGCCAAAAACTCAAGTTCGAAGCTTTCTTT